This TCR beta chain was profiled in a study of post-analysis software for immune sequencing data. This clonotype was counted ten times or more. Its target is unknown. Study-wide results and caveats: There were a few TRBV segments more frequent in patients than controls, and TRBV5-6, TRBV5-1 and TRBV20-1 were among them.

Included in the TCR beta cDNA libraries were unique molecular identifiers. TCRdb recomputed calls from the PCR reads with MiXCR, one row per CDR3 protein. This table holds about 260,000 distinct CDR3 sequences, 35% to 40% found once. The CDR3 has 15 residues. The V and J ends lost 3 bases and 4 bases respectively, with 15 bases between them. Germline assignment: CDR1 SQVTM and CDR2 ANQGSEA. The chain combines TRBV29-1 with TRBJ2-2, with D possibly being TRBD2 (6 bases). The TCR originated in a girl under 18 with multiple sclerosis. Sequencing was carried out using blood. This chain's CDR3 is CSVEVGRRGTGELFF. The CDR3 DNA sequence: TGCAGCGTTGAGGTCGGAAGGAGGGGCACCGGGGAGCTGTTTTTT.